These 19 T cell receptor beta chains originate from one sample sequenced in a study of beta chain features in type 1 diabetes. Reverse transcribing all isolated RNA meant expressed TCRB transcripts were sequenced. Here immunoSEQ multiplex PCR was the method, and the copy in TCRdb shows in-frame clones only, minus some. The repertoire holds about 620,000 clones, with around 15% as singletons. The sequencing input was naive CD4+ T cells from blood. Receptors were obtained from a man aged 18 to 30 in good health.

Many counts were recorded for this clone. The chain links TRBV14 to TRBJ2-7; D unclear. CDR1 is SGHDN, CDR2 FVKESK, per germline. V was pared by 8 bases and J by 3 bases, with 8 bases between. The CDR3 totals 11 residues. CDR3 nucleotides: TGTGCCAGCTCGGACGGCTACGAGCAGTACTTC. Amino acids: CASSDGYEQYF.

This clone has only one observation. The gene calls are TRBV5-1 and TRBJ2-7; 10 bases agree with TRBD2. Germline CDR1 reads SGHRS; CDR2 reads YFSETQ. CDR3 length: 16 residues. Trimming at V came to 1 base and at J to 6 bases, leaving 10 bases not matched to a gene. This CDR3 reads CASSLISLAGVAEQYF. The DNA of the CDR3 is TGCGCCAGCAGCTTGATTAGCCTAGCGGGAGTGGCCGAGCAGTACTTC.

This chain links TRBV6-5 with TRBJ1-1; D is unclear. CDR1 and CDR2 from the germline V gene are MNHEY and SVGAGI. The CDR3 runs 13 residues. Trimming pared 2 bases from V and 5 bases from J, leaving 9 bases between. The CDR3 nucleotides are TGTGCCAGCAGTTACCGAGAGGGTACTGAAGCTTTCTTT. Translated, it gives CASSYREGTEAFF.

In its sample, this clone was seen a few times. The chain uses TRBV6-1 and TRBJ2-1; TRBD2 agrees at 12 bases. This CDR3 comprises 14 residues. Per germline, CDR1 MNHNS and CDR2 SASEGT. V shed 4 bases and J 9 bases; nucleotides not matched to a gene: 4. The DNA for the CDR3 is TGTGCCAGCAGTGGACTAGCGGGAGTGAGTGAGCAGTTCTTC. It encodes CASSGLAGVSEQFF.

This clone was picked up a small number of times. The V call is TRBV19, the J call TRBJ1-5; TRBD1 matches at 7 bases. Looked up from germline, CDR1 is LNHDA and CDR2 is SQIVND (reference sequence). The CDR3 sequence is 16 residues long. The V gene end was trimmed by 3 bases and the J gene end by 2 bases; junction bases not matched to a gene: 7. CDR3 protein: CASSINPGQRNQPQHF. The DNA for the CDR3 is TGTGCCAGTAGTATCAATCCGGGACAGCGCAATCAGCCCCAGCATTTT.

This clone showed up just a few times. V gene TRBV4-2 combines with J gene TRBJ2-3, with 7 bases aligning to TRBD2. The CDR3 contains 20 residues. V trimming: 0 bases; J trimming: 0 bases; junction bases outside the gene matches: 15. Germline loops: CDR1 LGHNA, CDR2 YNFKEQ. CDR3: CASSQEMISGGSASTDTQYF. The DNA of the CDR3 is TGTGCCAGCAGCCAAGAAATGATATCGGGGGGATCTGCTAGCACAGATACGCAGTATTTT.

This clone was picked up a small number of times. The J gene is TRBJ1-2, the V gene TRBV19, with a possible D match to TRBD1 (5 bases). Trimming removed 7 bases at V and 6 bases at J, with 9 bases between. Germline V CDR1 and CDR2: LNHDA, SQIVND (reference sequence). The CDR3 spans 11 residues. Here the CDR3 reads CASKKGNGYTF. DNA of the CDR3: TGTGCCAGTAAGAAGGGGAATGGCTACACCTTC.

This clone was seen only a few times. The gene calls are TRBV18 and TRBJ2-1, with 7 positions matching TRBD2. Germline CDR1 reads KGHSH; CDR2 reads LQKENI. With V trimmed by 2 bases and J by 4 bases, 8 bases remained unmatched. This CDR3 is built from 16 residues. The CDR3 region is CASSPVKRGGYNEQFF. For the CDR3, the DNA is TGTGCCAGCTCACCAGTAAAGCGCGGGGGATACAATGAGCAGTTCTTC.

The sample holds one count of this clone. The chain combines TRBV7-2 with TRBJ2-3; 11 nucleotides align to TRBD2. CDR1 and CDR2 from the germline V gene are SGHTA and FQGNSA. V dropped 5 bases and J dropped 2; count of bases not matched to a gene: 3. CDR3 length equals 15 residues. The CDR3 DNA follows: TGTGCCAGCAGCGGTAGCGGGGGGGCCACAGATACGCAGTATTTT. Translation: CASSGSGGATDTQYF.

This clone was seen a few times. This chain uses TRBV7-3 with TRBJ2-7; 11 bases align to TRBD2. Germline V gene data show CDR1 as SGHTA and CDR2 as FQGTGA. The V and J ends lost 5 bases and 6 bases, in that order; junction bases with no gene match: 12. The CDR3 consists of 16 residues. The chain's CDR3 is CASSQGTSGGVGEQYF. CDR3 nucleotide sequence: TGTGCCAGCAGCCAAGGGACTAGCGGAGGTGTGGGCGAGCAGTACTTC.

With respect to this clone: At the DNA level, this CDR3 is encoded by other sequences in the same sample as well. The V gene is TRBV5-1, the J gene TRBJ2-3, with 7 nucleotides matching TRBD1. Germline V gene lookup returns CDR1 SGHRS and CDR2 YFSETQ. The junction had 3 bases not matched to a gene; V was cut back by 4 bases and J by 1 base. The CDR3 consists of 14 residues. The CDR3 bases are TGCGCCAGCAGCCCTGACAGGGGCACAGATACGCAGTATTTT. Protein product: CASSPDRGTDTQYF.

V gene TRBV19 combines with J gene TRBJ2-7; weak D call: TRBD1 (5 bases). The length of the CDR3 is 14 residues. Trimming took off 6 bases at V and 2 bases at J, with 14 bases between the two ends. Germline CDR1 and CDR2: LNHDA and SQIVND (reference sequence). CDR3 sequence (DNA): TGTGCCAGTAGCAACACAGGTGTCGCCTACGAGCAGTACTTC. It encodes CASSNTGVAYEQYF.

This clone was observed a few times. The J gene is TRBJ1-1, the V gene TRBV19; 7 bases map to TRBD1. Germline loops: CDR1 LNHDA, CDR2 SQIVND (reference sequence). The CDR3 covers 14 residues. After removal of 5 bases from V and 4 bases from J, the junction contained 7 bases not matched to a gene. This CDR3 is CASSPRRTGTEAFF. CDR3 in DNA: TGTGCCAGTAGTCCCCGCAGGACAGGCACTGAAGCTTTCTTT.

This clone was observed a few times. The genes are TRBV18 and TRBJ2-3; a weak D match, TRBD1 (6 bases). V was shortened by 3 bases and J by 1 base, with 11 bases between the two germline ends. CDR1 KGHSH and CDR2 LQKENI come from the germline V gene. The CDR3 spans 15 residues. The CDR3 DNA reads TGTGCCAGCTCACCTACAGGGTCCCGCACAGATACGCAGTATTTT. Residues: CASSPTGSRTDTQYF.

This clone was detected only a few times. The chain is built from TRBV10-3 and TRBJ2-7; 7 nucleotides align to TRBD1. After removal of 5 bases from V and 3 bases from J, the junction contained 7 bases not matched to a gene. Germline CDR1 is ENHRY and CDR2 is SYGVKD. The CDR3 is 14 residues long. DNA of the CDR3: TGTGCCATCAGTCCCAAGGGACAGAACTACGAGCAGTACTTC. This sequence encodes CAISPKGQNYEQYF.

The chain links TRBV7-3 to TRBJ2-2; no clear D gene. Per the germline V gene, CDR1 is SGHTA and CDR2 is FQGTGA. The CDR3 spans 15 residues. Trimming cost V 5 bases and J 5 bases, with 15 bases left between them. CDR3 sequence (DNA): TGTGCCAGCAGCCCCCTAGGAACCGTTACCGGGGAGCTGTTTTTT. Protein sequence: CASSPLGTVTGELFF.

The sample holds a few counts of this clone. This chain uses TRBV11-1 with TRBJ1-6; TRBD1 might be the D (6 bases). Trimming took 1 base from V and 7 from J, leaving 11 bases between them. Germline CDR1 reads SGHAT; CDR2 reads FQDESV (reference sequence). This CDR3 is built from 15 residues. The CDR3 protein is CASSLDWGQNSPLHF. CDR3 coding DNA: TGTGCCAGCAGCTTAGACTGGGGGCAGAATTCACCCCTCCACTTT.

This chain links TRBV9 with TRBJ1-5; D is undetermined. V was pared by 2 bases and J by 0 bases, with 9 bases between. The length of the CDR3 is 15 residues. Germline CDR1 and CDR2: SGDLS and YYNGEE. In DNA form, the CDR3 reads TGTGCCAGCAGCGTGGGCAGCAATAGCAATCAGCCCCAGCATTTT. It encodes CASSVGSNSNQPQHF.

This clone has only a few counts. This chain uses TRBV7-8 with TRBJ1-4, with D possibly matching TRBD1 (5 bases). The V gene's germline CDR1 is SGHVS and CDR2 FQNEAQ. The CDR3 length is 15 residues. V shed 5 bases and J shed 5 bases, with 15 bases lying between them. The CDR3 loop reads CASSPPGRGNEKLFF. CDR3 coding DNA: TGTGCCAGCAGCCCACCAGGGAGGGGAAATGAAAAACTGTTTTTT.